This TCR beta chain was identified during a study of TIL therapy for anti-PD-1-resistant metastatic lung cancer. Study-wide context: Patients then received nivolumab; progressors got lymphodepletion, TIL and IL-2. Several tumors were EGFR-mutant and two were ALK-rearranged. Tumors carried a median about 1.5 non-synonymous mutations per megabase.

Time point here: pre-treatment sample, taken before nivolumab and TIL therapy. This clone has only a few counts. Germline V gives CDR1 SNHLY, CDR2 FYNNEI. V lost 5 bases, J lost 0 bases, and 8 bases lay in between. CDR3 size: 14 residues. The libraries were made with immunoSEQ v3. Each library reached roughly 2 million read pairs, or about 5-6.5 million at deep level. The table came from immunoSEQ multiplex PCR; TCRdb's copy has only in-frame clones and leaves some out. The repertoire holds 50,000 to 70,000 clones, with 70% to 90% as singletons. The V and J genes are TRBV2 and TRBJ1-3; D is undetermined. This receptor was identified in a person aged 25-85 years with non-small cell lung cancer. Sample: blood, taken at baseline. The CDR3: CASSTKGSGNTIYF. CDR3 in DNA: TGTGCCAGCAGTACGAAAGGCTCTGGAAACACCATATATTTT.